These 8 T cell receptor beta chains came from one sample sequenced in a study of vaccination and CD4 T cells after COVID-19 (dated 2022 in TCRdb). These TCRs' antigens remain unknown. Receptors were amplified or captured by PCR. The sequencing machine was an Illumina iSeq 100. DNA from cultured CD4+ T cells underwent TCR sequencing with the Oncomine TCR Beta short-read assay at the Johns Hopkins FTIC core. The public reads were run again by TCRdb, first through fastp at Q25 and then through MiXCR, and only productive beta chains were kept. Each record represents a unique CDR3 protein, reported with the most common genes and DNA among its rows. The sample contains under 20,000 distinct CDR3 sequences, just under 45% of them found a single time. Together, the top ten hold approximately 7.2% of the sample. The treatment or condition label for this specimen denotes: approximately 9-day PBMC culture with coronavirus spike peptide pools or control peptides (ViraFEST assay).

Sequencing was performed on CD4+ T cells from blood, cultured in vitro, taken after SARS-CoV-2 vaccination. The receptors come from a human donor who had recovered from COVID-19.

V gene TRBV5-4 combines with J gene TRBJ1-6, with TRBD1 identical over 9 bases. The V and J ends lost 4 bases and 10 bases, in that order; junction bases with no gene match: 9. This CDR3 is 15 amino acids long. Per germline, CDR1 SGHNT and CDR2 YYREEE (reference sequence). CDR3 loop: CASSPGTGRDSPLHF. CDR3 nucleotides: TGTGCCAGCAGCCCAGGGACAGGGAGAGACTCACCCCTCCACTTT.

The gene calls are TRBV6-2 or TRBV6-3 and TRBJ2-1; TRBD2 matches at 9 bases. Germline values: CDR1 MNHEY, CDR2 SVGEGT. CDR3 length: 15 amino acids. The junction had 6 bases not matched to a gene; V was cut back by 5 bases and J by 4 bases. CDR3 nucleotide sequence: TGTGCCAGCAGTATTCTAGCGGGAAATTACAATGAGCAGTTCTTC. Residues: CASSILAGNYNEQFF.

CDR3 in amino acids: CASSPDSGRANYGYTF. DNA for the CDR3: TGCGCCAGCAGCCCTGATTCCGGGCGGGCTAACTATGGCTACACCTTC. This chain joins TRBV5-1 and TRBJ1-2, with D hard to call. The CDR3 spans 16 residues. V was shortened by 4 bases and J by 0 bases, with 16 bases between the two germline ends. In germline, CDR1 is SGHRS, CDR2 YFSETQ.

The gene calls are TRBV5-1 and TRBJ1-5; 7 bases fit TRBD1. The CDR3 runs 15 residues. The J segment lost 2 bases and the V segment lost 0 bases, leaving 2 bases of the junction unmatched. CDR1 and CDR2 (germline): SGHRS, YFSETQ. The CDR3 DNA reads TGCGCCAGCAGCTTGGAAACAGGGGGCAATCAGCCCCAGCATTTT. Translated: CASSLETGGNQPQHF.

This clonotype was counted between two and nine times. The CDR3 sequence: CASSLVRGEGYTF. The CDR3 DNA follows: TGTGCCAGCAGTCTAGTCCGGGGAGAGGGCTACACCTTC. This chain connects TRBV7-2 to TRBJ1-2; D is unclear. The V gene's germline CDR1 is SGHTA and CDR2 FQGNSA. The germline V and J ends were trimmed by 6 bases and 8 bases, with 16 bases remaining between them. The CDR3 spans 13 residues.

Only a few counts were recorded for this clonotype. The chain employs TRBV4-3 and TRBJ1-6, with 7 bases that match TRBD1. The V and J ends lost 0 bases and 12 bases, in that order; junction bases with no gene match: 8. The CDR3 runs 15 residues. The germline V gene encodes CDR1 LGHNA and CDR2 YSLEER. This CDR3 is CASSQEGQGEGPLHF. The CDR3 nucleotides are TGCGCCAGCAGCCAAGAGGGGCAGGGGGAAGGACCCCTCCACTTT.

This clonotype has a single count. The chain joins TRBV5-4 to TRBJ2-7; 8 nucleotides line up with TRBD1. The germline gives CDR1 SGHNT, CDR2 YYREEE (reference sequence). The CDR3 has 15 residues. V lost 3 bases and J lost 3; bases outside the gene matches: 8. The CDR3 loop is CASSSDRELLYEQYF. CDR3 DNA: TGTGCCAGCAGCTCGGACAGGGAATTACTCTACGAGCAGTACTTC.

This clonotype occurred a few times. This chain connects TRBV20-1 to TRBJ1-6; 7 nucleotides line up with TRBD1. The CDR3 runs to 16 residues. Germline-derived CDR1 and CDR2 are DFQATT and SNEGSKA (reference sequence). Trimming cost V 1 base and J 7 bases; bases outside gene matches: 10. As DNA, the CDR3 is TGCAGTGCTAGAGGGTGGACAGGCACAATCAATTCACCCCTCCACTTT. Its protein is CSARGWTGTINSPLHF.